The subject of this entry is one TCR beta chain. No antigen is known for it. The data belong to a study of T cell repertoires in cytomegalovirus infection. TCRdb ran MiXCR on the reads and lists one entry per CDR3 protein. The data show hundreds of thousands of distinct CDR3 sequences, 25% to 40% seen once. General study results and limits: HLA-C-restricted, CMV-specific TCR beta clonotypes were dominant ex vivo. The cumulative frequency of public TCR beta families identified carriers of CMV plus the relevant HLA.

V trimming: 3 bases; J trimming: 5 bases; junction bases outside the gene matches: 8. CDR3 length: 15 residues. Germline CDR1 and CDR2: MGHRA and YSYEKL. This specimen was cultured CD8+ T cells from PBMCs, taken from culture after CMV antigen stimulation. The receptor comes from a human donor in good health (CMV status not recorded). Some clones in this sample may be carry-over from other donors' samples. The rearrangement joins TRBV4-1 to TRBJ2-3; the match to TRBD1 covers 7 bases. The CDR3 spells CASSQLGGLGDTQYF. CDR3 nucleotide sequence: TGCGCCAGCAGCCAGTTAGGGGGCCTGGGAGATACGCAGTATTTT.